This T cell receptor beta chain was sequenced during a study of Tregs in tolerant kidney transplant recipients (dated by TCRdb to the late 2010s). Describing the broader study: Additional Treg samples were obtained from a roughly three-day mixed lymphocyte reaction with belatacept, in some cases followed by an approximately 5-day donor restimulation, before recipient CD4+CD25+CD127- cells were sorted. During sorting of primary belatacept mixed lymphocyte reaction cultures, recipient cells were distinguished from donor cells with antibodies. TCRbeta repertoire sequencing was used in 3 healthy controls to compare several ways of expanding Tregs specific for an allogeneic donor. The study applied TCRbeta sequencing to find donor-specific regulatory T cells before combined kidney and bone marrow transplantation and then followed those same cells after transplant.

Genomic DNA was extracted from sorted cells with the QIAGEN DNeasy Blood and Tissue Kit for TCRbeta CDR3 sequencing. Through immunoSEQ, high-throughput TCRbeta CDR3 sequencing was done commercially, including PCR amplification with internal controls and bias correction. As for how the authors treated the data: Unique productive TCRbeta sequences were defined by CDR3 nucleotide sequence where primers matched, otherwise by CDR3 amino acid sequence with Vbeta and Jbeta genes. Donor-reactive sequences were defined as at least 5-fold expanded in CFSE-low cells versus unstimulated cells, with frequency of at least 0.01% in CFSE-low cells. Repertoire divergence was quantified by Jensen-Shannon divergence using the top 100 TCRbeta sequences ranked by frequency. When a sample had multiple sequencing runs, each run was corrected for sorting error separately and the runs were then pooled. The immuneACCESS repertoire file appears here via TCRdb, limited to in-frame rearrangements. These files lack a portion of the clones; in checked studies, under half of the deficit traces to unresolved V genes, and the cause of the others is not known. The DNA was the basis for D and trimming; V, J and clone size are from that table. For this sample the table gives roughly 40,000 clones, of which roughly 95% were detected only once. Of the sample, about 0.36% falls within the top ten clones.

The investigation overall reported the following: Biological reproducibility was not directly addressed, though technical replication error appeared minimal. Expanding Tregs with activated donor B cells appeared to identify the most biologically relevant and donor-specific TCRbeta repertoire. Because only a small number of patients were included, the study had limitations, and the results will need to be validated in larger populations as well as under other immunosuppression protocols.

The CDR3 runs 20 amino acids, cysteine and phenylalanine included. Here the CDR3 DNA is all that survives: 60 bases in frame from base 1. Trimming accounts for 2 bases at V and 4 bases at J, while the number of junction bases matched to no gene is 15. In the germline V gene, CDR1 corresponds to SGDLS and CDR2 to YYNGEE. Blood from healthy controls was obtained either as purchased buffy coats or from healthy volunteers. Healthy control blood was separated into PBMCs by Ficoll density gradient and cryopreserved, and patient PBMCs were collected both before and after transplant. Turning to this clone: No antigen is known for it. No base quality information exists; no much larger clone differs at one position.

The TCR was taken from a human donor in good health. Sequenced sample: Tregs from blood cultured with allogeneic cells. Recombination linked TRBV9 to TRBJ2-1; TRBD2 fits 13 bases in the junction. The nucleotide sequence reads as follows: TGTGCCAGCAGCGTTCTTCAGCCGGGGACTAGCGGGATTCTTTACAATGAGCAGTTCTTC. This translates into CASSVLQPGTSGILYNEQFF.